The source of this T cell receptor beta chain is a study of beta chain features in type 1 diabetes (dated by TCRdb to the late 2010s). With respect to the entire study: Patients and healthy donors did not differ in mean age, gender distribution, total cell number or subset yield. Regulatory and stem cell-like memory subsets were isolated from only 8 patients and roughly eight healthy donors, whereas naive and central memory subsets came from all 30 or so donors. The study compared the TCRB repertoires of sorted circulating CD4+ T cell subsets in recently diagnosed type 1 diabetes patients with those in matched healthy donors. Across all samples, 107,917,701 sorted cells were examined, and cell number per subset correlated strongly with RNA yield. Results and caveats for the whole study, not just this receptor: Patients with type 1 diabetes made fewer insertions and deleted more nucleotides at VDJ recombination sites, implying thymic rearrangement abnormalities. PCR might favor shorter templates, but patient and control samples were amplified and corrected together, so any skew would affect both groups equally. Because small numbers of individuals were included in the HLA sub-analyses, any influence of HLA type on TCRB rearrangement was left unresolved. A moderate but significant shortening of TCRB CDR3 length was observed in type 1 diabetes patients in all four CD4+ subsets. Naive, central memory and regulatory TCRB repertoires appeared more similar among patients than among healthy donors. Sequencing cDNA rather than genomic DNA could over-represent highly expressing activated cells, although activation and CD3 levels did not differ between groups.

For CDR1 and CDR2, the germline V gene (reference sequence) lists SEHNR and FQNEAQ. V is cut back by 5 bases and J by 7 bases, with 11 bases in the junction unmatched. The CDR3 starts with the cysteine, ends with the phenylalanine, and has 17 residues. This entry keeps only the CDR3 DNA: 51 bases, framed from base 1. Each donor gave one peripheral blood draw, averaging roughly 120 mL, which was collected into heparinised tubes. A BD FACSAria II and a panel including CD45RO, CCR7, CD25, CD127, CD95 and CD27 were used to sort naive, central memory, regulatory and stem cell-like memory CD4+ T cells. Purity was above 98% for every sorted population. PBMCs were separated immediately by Lymphoprep density gradient centrifugation and were stained directly, without being cultured. Samples were stained and sorted in pairs, with one healthy donor and one patient per experiment, so that batch effects were minimized.

In its sample, this clone was seen a few times. Its antigen target is currently unknown. Base qualities are not provided; no much larger clone lies one nucleotide away. The entire isolated RNA was reverse transcribed using the High Capacity cDNA Reverse Transcription Kit, and thus expressed TCRB transcripts were sequenced. Deep immunoSEQ sequencing was performed on naive, central memory and regulatory T cell samples, with an average of roughly 3.5 million total reads per sample. After sorted cells were lysed in RLT buffer, RNA was extracted with DNase-treated RNeasy Micro or Mini kits, with the choice depending on cell number. To prevent cross-contamination, every cell subset was processed on its own, while patient and healthy donor samples were processed together. Using the immunoSEQ multiplex PCR, TCRB sequences were amplified from cDNA into 87-bp fragments spanning the CDR3 region. The amplicons were sequenced using the Illumina HiSeq platform. Regarding the original processing steps: PCR bias was computationally corrected using synthetic template baselines, reads within Hamming distance 2 were collapsed, and singletons that could not be merged were discarded. Reads were aligned against IMGT so that V, D and J genes, CDR3 length and insertions or deletions at six rearrangement sites could be assigned. Within each subset, clonotype counts were normalized to the number of sorted cells before true diversity and Gini coefficients were calculated with the tcR R package. The overlap coefficient, calculated on TCRB nucleotide sequences, was used to measure repertoire sharing. Out-of-frame TCRB sequences from naive cells were analyzed as a proxy for the pre-selection repertoire. Drawn from immuneACCESS, this table holds only the in-frame rearrangements with V and J called that TCRdb kept. Clones are partly lost; checked studies trace under half to an unresolved V gene and leave the rest unexplained. That table is the source of V, J and clone size, and D and trimming were worked out from the DNA. This sample gives 200,000 to 250,000 clones in total; 7.5% to 10% of them show up just once. The ten largest clones capture approximately 0.035% of the sample.

This receptor was obtained from a woman between 18 and 29 years old in good health. The chain couples TRBV7-9 to TRBJ2-1, and 13 junctional nucleotides match TRBD2. The sequenced material came from naive CD4+ T cells from blood. In light of the paper, this sample's cell subset or site label describes: true naive CD4+ T cells. The DNA sequence follows: TGTGCCAGCAGCGCCCGACTAGCGGGAGGACTCGTGAATGAGCAGTTCTTC. Its translation is CASSARLAGGLVNEQFF.